These 25 T cell receptor beta chains were sequenced from one sample in a study of T cell repertoires in cytomegalovirus infection. Their antigens are not known. MiXCR, applied by TCRdb to the reads, yields one record per CDR3 protein. Among around 430,000 distinct CDR3 sequences listed, about 42% were seen once. The sequenced sample was cultured PBMCs, obtained from culture after CMV antigen stimulation. The receptors were sampled from a human donor in good health (CMV status not recorded). Some clones in this sample may be carry-over from other donors' samples.

V is TRBV11-2 and J is TRBJ1-3; no clear D gene. Germline loops: CDR1 SGHAT, CDR2 FQNNGV. Trimming took 3 bases from V and 10 from J, leaving 4 bases between them. The CDR3 extends over 10 amino acids. Here the CDR3 DNA reads TGTGCCAGCAGCTTTCGGACCATATATTTT. Translated: CASSFRTIYF.

The CDR3 sequence is CASSVGTSNTQYF. The CDR3 DNA reads as TGTGCCAGCAGCGTCGGGACTAGCAACACCCAGTACTTC. The chain combines TRBV9 with TRBJ2-5; 9 bases match TRBD2. This CDR3 region has 13 residues. Germline V gene lookup returns CDR1 SGDLS and CDR2 YYNGEE. V shed 2 bases, J shed 8 bases, and the junction held 4 bases outside the gene matches.

The chain's CDR3 is CASSLRDPISPYNEQFF. As DNA, the CDR3 is TGTGCCAGCAGCTTAAGGGACCCCATTTCCCCCTACAATGAGCAGTTCTTC. This sequence joins TRBV7-8 and TRBJ2-1, with D perhaps being TRBD1 or TRBD2 (5 bases each). Germline lookup yields CDR1 SGHVS and CDR2 FQNEAQ. Trimming stripped 2 bases from V and 2 bases from J, with 16 bases between. The CDR3 covers 17 residues. The full variable domain, its missing parts supplied by reference TRBV7-8 and TRBJ2-1, is GAGVSQSPRYKVAKRGQDVALRCDPISGHVSLFWYQQALGQGPEFLTYFQNEAQLDKSGLPSDRFFAERPEGSVSTLKIQRTQQEDSAVYLCASSLRDPISPYNEQFFGPGTRLTVL.

The V and J genes are TRBV12-3 or TRBV12-4 and TRBJ1-1; D is ambiguous. V lost 1 base and J lost 1, with 7 bases in between. The CDR3 contains 14 residues. In DNA, the CDR3 is TGTGCCAGCAGTTTAGGACGGGAGAACACTGAAGCTTTCTTT. This gives the protein CASSLGRENTEAFF.

The chain uses TRBV19 and TRBJ2-5; 10 nucleotides align to TRBD2. The CDR3 is made up of 15 amino acids. V shed 5 bases and J 2 bases; nucleotides not matched to a gene: 5. The germline V gene encodes CDR1 LNHDA and CDR2 SQIVND (reference sequence). The CDR3 spells CASSRLAGRQETQYF. The CDR3 bases are TGTGCCAGTAGTCGACTAGCGGGTAGACAAGAGACCCAGTACTTC.

The V and J genes are TRBV15 and TRBJ1-4; tentative D call: TRBD1 (6 bases). The germline CDR1 and CDR2 sequences are LNHNV and YYDKDF (reference sequence). Trimming removed 3 bases from V and 8 bases from J, with 16 bases in between. This CDR3 has 15 residues. The CDR3 spells CATSSRGGRQEKLFF. CDR3 nucleotides: TGTGCCACCAGCAGTCGTGGGGGGCGCCAAGAAAAACTGTTTTTT.

To note about this clonotype: Compared with germline, one end of the junction differs, possibly owing to a read error. V gene TRBV20-1 combines with J gene TRBJ2-7, with 8 bases lining up with TRBD2. The CDR3 is 13 amino acids. Germline V lookup: CDR1 DFQATT, CDR2 SNEGSKA (reference sequence). CDR3 bases: TGCAGTCCAATCCGGACTAGCTCCCACGAGCAGTACTTC. It translates to CSPIRTSSHEQYF.

There are a few counts of this clonotype. In DNA, the CDR3 is TGTGCCAGCAGTTTGATACGGGGGGGTGTCGACGAGCAGTACTTC. Encoded protein: CASSLIRGGVDEQYF. The chain employs TRBV28 and TRBJ2-7; 8 bases are shared with TRBD2. V lost 3 bases to trimming and J lost 5 bases; unmatched junction nucleotides: 9. Germline values: CDR1 MDHEN, CDR2 SYDVKM. The CDR3 has 15 amino acids.

The rearrangement uses TRBV24-1 and TRBJ2-1; D gene ambiguous. Per germline, CDR1 KGHDR and CDR2 SFDVKD. Between the trimmed V and J ends, which lost 3 bases and 10 bases, there was a span of 24 bases. This CDR3 comprises 17 residues. DNA for the CDR3: TGTGCCACCAGTGATCCCCGTCGGCAACCCGAAAAAGGGGAGCAGTTCTTC. This gives the protein CATSDPRRQPEKGEQFF.

There are a few counts of this clonotype. The V gene is TRBV11-2, the J gene TRBJ2-1, with 9 bases aligning to TRBD2. The CDR3 runs 14 residues. Per germline, CDR1 SGHAT and CDR2 FQNNGV. J lost 9 bases, V lost 5 bases, and 8 bases had no gene match. The CDR3 region has the DNA TGTGCCAGCAGCCTTCCGGGACTAGCTACTGAGCAGTTCTTC. Its protein is CASSLPGLATEQFF.

V usage is TRBV20-1 and J usage is TRBJ2-1; 11 bases align to TRBD1. CDR3 length: 18 amino acids. The ends lost 6 bases at V and 2 bases at J; junction bases unmatched: 15. The germline V gene encodes CDR1 DFQATT and CDR2 SNEGSKA (reference sequence). The CDR3 spells CSAEGQGALRMTYNEQFF. The CDR3 coding sequence is TGCAGTGCGGAAGGACAGGGGGCGCTCAGGATGACCTACAATGAGCAGTTCTTC.

The genes are TRBV6-1 and TRBJ2-1; 15 bases align to TRBD2. The germline V gene has CDR1 MNHNS and CDR2 SASEGT. The length of the CDR3 is 15 residues. The J segment lost 10 bases and the V segment lost 5 bases, leaving 6 bases of the junction unmatched. CDR3 in DNA: TGTGCCAGCAGTACCGGACTAGCGGGGGGGCGGGAGCAGTTCTTC. As protein: CASSTGLAGGREQFF.

This clonotype was seen a handful of times. The CDR3 region has the DNA TGTGCCATCAAAGGGGGGACTAGCGCGAACACCGGGGAGCTGTTTTTT. Translation gives CAIKGGTSANTGELFF. The chain recombines TRBV7-9 with TRBJ2-2; 10 nucleotides align to TRBD2. Per germline, CDR1 SEHNR and CDR2 FQNEAQ (reference sequence). V trimming: 10 bases; J trimming: 0 bases; junction bases outside the gene matches: 8. The CDR3 is 16 amino acids. The variable domain in full, completed from reference TRBV7-9 and TRBJ2-2, reads DTGVSQNPRHKITKRGQNVTFRCDPISEHNRLYWYRQTLGQGPEFLTYFQNEAQLEKSRLLSDRFSAERPKGSFSTLEIQRTEQGDSAMYLCAIKGGTSANTGELFFGEGSRLTVL.

This clonotype has just a few counts. DNA for the CDR3: TGTGCCAGCAGCCATGAAGACAGCCGGCTTCTTGAAAAACTGTTTTTT. Amino acids: CASSHEDSRLLEKLFF. The chain carries TRBV14 and TRBJ1-4, with a weak D call TRBD1 (5 bases). Germline V lookup: CDR1 SGHDN, CDR2 FVKESK. Trimming took 3 bases from V and 7 from J, leaving 18 bases between them. The CDR3 length is 16 residues.

V usage is TRBV11-2 and J usage is TRBJ1-2; D ambiguous. V lost 1 base, J lost 2 bases, and 20 bases lay in between. This CDR3 comprises 18 residues. The germline V gene has CDR1 SGHAT and CDR2 FQNNGV. The CDR3 here is CASSLGPRAPSRNYGYTF. The CDR3, as DNA: TGTGCCAGCAGCTTAGGGCCTAGGGCACCATCACGAAACTATGGCTACACCTTC.

The chain combines TRBV6-5 with TRBJ2-2, with D unresolved. CDR3 length: 12 amino acids. V shed 5 bases and J shed 9 bases, with 10 bases lying between them. The V gene's germline CDR1 is MNHEY and CDR2 SVGAGI. The CDR3 is CASSRNSRELFF. As DNA, the CDR3 is TGTGCCAGCAGTCGCAACTCCCGGGAGCTGTTTTTT.

The V gene is TRBV6-2 or TRBV6-3, the J gene TRBJ1-5, with 10 bases fitting TRBD1. After removal of 4 bases from V and 7 bases from J, the junction contained 10 bases not matched to a gene. This CDR3 region has 16 residues. The germline CDR1 and CDR2 sequences are MNHEY and SVGEGT. This chain's CDR3 is CASSFAGTGVGQPQHF. The CDR3 coding sequence is TGTGCCAGCAGTTTCGCCGGGACAGGGGTGGGACAGCCCCAGCATTTT.

This clonotype was counted only a few times. The chain couples TRBV7-6 to TRBJ2-1; no firm D call. Trimming left V 1 base short and J 4 bases short, with 11 bases between. The germline V gene has CDR1 SGHVS and CDR2 FNYEAQ. The CDR3 sequence is 15 residues long. For the CDR3, the DNA is TGTGCCAGCAGCTTAGTAGGAACCAGATACAATGAGCAGTTCTTC. As protein: CASSLVGTRYNEQFF.

The chain employs TRBV4-1 and TRBJ2-4; TRBD2 matches at 10 bases. Germline V gene lookup returns CDR1 MGHRA and CDR2 YSYEKL. The CDR3 spans 18 residues. J gave up 3 bases and V 5 bases, and 13 bases lay outside the gene matches. The CDR3 nucleotides are TGCGCCAGCAGCTCTCAACCGGGACTAGCGATGGGCAAAAACATTCAGTACTTC. This encodes CASSSQPGLAMGKNIQYF.

The chain employs TRBV20-1 and TRBJ2-1; D remains ambiguous. There are 13 residues in the CDR3. CDR1 is DFQATT, CDR2 SNEGSKA, per germline (reference sequence). V shed 0 bases and J shed 9 bases, with 12 bases lying between them. Here the CDR3 DNA reads TGCAGTGCTAGAGATACCCCAGCTCTTGAGCAGTTCTTC. Amino acids: CSARDTPALEQFF.

This clonotype was recorded many times. The rearrangement joins TRBV7-2 to TRBJ2-7, with D perhaps TRBD2 (5 bases). Germline V CDR1 and CDR2: SGHTA, FQGNSA. The V gene lost 7 bases and the J gene lost 0 bases, with 13 bases spanning the gap. The CDR3 spans 14 residues. As DNA, the CDR3 is TGTGCCAGCACCCGCGGAGGCCACTCCTACGAGCAGTACTTC. Its protein product is CASTRGGHSYEQYF.

This clonotype was counted only a few times. The rearrangement uses TRBV7-9 and TRBJ2-1, with D perhaps TRBD2 (5 bases). Germline loops: CDR1 SEHNR, CDR2 FQNEAQ (reference sequence). CDR3 size: 11 residues. Trimming took 7 bases from V and 10 from J, leaving 11 bases between them. CDR3 sequence reads: CASKTGGEQFF. In DNA form, the CDR3 reads TGTGCCAGCAAAACGGGCGGGGAGCAGTTCTTC. The full variable domain, rest sourced from reference TRBV7-9 and TRBJ2-1, is DTGVSQNPRHKITKRGQNVTFRCDPISEHNRLYWYRQTLGQGPEFLTYFQNEAQLEKSRLLSDRFSAERPKGSFSTLEIQRTEQGDSAMYLCASKTGGEQFFGPGTRLTVL.

This rearrangement joins TRBV10-3 to TRBJ2-3; TRBD2 aligns across 9 bases. V was pared by 11 bases and J by 10 bases, with 13 bases of the junction left unmatched. Germline CDR1 ENHRY, CDR2 SYGVKD. The CDR3 covers 13 residues. CDR3 in DNA: TGTGCCGCACTTGGACTAGCGACAGGGCCGCAGTATTTT. This encodes CAALGLATGPQYF.

This chain uses TRBV12-3 or TRBV12-4 with TRBJ1-3, with D possibly matching TRBD1 (6 bases). CDR3 length equals 16 residues. The germline V and J ends were trimmed by 6 bases and 4 bases, with 19 bases remaining between them. In DNA form, the CDR3 reads TGTGCCAGCAGCTTACCCCCTTGGGGGACAGGAAACACCATATATTTT. It yields the protein CASSLPPWGTGNTIYF.

This chain connects TRBV24-1 to TRBJ2-1; D is uncertain. Germline values: CDR1 KGHDR, CDR2 SFDVKD. The CDR3 has 12 amino acids. The V end lost 3 bases, the J end lost 5 bases, and 4 bases lay between the germline ends. CDR3 sequence reads: CATSDPHNEQFF. The CDR3, as DNA: TGTGCCACCAGTGATCCCCACAATGAGCAGTTCTTC.